These T cell receptor beta chains were read from a single sample in a study of CD4 T cells in relation to SARS-CoV-2 and coronaviruses. Libraries were prepared by immunoSEQ multiplex PCR; TCRdb keeps only in-frame clonotypes and omits some of them. The sample consists of approximately 59,000 clones, 87% of them appearing once. The sample taken for sequencing was memory CD4+ T cells from PBMCs. The receptors stem from a human donor in good health. Both conserved end residues are part of each CDR3. A D gene is named only where the DNA matches it firmly. Size is stated for part of the rows, as once, few or many counts, or as a class when the clone is expanded.

D	size	J	V	CDR3	DNA
TRBD2	-	TRBJ2-1	TRBV9	CASSPGTSGSSYNEQFF	TGTGCCAGCAGCCCAGGCACTAGCGGAAGCTCCTACAATGAGCAGTTCTTC
-	-	TRBJ1-5	TRBV9	CASSVEESNQPQHF	TGTGCCAGCAGCGTAGAGGAAAGCAATCAGCCCCAGCATTTT
-	-	TRBJ1-4	TRBV4-1	CASSQVQLNEKLFF	TGCGCCAGCAGCCAAGTACAGCTTAATGAAAAACTGTTTTTT
-	few	TRBJ1-5	TRBV11-2	CASSSGGGRGHQPQHF	TGTGCCAGCAGCTCCGGCGGGGGCAGGGGACATCAGCCCCAGCATTTT
TRBD2	-	TRBJ2-1	TRBV4-1	CASSQDREGGEQFF	TGCGCCAGCAGCCAAGATCGGGAGGGTGGAGAGCAGTTCTTC
-	-	TRBJ1-2	TRBV11-2	CASSLAVGWNYGYTF	TGTGCCAGCAGCTTGGCGGTAGGGTGGAACTATGGCTACACCTTC
TRBD1	-	TRBJ2-5	TRBV5-6	CASSFTGTGAETQYF	TGTGCCAGCAGCTTCACCGGGACAGGGGCAGAGACCCAGTACTTC
TRBD1	-	TRBJ2-3	TRBV28	CASQLGQGYSYTQYF	TGTGCCAGCCAACTTGGACAGGGATATTCTTATACGCAGTATTTT
TRBD1	-	TRBJ2-5	TRBV28	CASRSTGGKETQYF	TGTGCCAGCAGATCTACAGGGGGGAAAGAGACCCAGTACTTC
TRBD1	-	TRBJ2-2	TRBV7-2	CASSWGQGRSGELFF	TGTGCCAGCAGCTGGGGACAGGGCCGGTCGGGGGAGCTGTTTTTT
-	-	TRBJ2-3	TRBV3-1/TRBV3-2	CASSQDPDTQYF	TGTGCCAGCAGCCAAGACCCAGATACGCAGTATTTT
TRBD2	once	TRBJ2-7	TRBV4-1	CASSQDIGLAGDSGEQYF	TGCGCCAGCAGCCAAGACATAGGACTAGCGGGAGACTCGGGCGAGCAGTACTTC
-	-	TRBJ2-1	TRBV13	CASSLRTYSYNEQFF	TGTGCCAGCAGCTTACGGACGTATTCCTACAATGAGCAGTTCTTC
-	once	TRBJ1-5	TRBV6-1	CASSEAGQDNQPQHF	TGTGCCAGCAGTGAAGCGGGTCAGGACAATCAGCCCCAGCATTTT
-	-	TRBJ2-1	TRBV5-1	CASRQGDGNEQFF	TGCGCCAGCAGACAGGGCGACGGGAATGAGCAGTTCTTC
-	-	TRBJ1-1	TRBV6-5	CASRAPGRLNTEAFF	TGTGCCAGCAGAGCGCCGGGACGGCTGAACACTGAAGCTTTCTTT
TRBD1	-	TRBJ2-2	TRBV14	CASHPGQGFAGELFF	TGTGCCAGCCATCCGGGACAGGGATTCGCCGGGGAGCTGTTTTTT
-	-	TRBJ1-1	TRBV5-1	CASSLRGGYTEAFF	TGCGCCAGCAGCTTGCGGGGGGGGTACACTGAAGCTTTCTTT
TRBD1	-	TRBJ1-2	TRBV7-2	CASSLDRGSDGYTF	TGTGCCAGCAGCTTGGACAGGGGTAGTGATGGCTACACCTTC
-	-	TRBJ1-2	TRBV6-5	CASSRHTQPYGYTF	TGTGCCAGCAGTCGCCACACCCAGCCCTATGGCTACACCTTC
-	-	TRBJ2-1	TRBV30	CAWSGEWDNEQFF	TGTGCCTGGAGTGGGGAGTGGGACAATGAGCAGTTCTTC
-	-	TRBJ2-3	TRBV18	CASSPFASPDTQYF	TGTGCCAGCTCACCTTTTGCTAGCCCCGATACGCAGTATTTT
TRBD1	-	TRBJ2-3	TRBV11-2	CASSLPTGVWTDTQYF	TGTGCCAGCAGCTTACCCACAGGGGTTTGGACAGATACGCAGTATTTT
-	-	TRBJ2-3	TRBV5-1	CASSLVGHVVGDTQYF	TGCGCCAGCAGCTTGGTGGGGCACGTCGTCGGGGATACGCAGTATTTT
-	-	TRBJ2-3	TRBV6-2/TRBV6-3	CASSYSPLVRAGTQYF	TGTGCCAGCAGTTACTCACCTCTGGTCCGGGCGGGTACGCAGTATTTT
-	-	TRBJ2-3	TRBV11-1	CASSPLRSDTQYF	TGTGCCAGCAGCCCCCTCCGCTCAGATACGCAGTATTTT
-	-	TRBJ2-1	TRBV18	CASSLTGTRFYNEQFF	TGTGCCAGCTCACTCACCGGGACAAGATTTTACAATGAGCAGTTCTTC
-	-	TRBJ1-1	TRBV19	CASSMRGNTEAFF	TGTGCCAGTAGTATGCGAGGGAACACTGAAGCTTTCTTT
TRBD1	-	TRBJ1-2	TRBV5-6	CASSNQRTGGYGYTF	TGTGCCAGCAGCAACCAAAGGACAGGGGGCTATGGCTACACCTTC
TRBD2	once	TRBJ2-5	TRBV28	CASSSSGGAETQYF	TGTGCCAGCAGCTCAAGCGGGGGGGCAGAGACCCAGTACTTC
-	-	TRBJ1-1	TRBV10-3	CAIRVDKEKNTEAFF	TGTGCCATCAGGGTGGACAAGGAAAAGAACACTGAAGCTTTCTTT
-	-	TRBJ2-7	TRBV28	CASMYGAYEQYF	TGTGCCAGCATGTACGGTGCCTACGAGCAGTACTTC
-	-	TRBJ1-3	TRBV3-1/TRBV3-2	CASSQDRVSGNTIYF	TGTGCCAGCAGCCAAGACAGGGTCTCTGGAAACACCATATATTTT
TRBD2	-	TRBJ2-1	TRBV5-1	CASSPGLAGGLEQFF	TGCGCCAGCAGCCCAGGACTAGCGGGGGGGCTTGAGCAGTTCTTC
-	-	TRBJ2-5	TRBV3-1/TRBV3-2	CASSQDHLRTETQYF	TGTGCCAGCAGCCAAGACCACCTCAGGACAGAGACCCAGTACTTC
TRBD1	few	TRBJ2-5	TRBV5-1	CASSLQAQGGETQYF	TGCGCCAGCAGCTTGCAGGCACAGGGGGGAGAGACCCAGTACTTC
-	-	TRBJ2-7	TRBV6-2/TRBV6-3	CASRYLGLPYEQYF	TGTGCCAGCAGATACCTGGGTTTGCCCTACGAGCAGTACTTC
TRBD2	once	TRBJ2-3	TRBV6-6	CASSRLAESTDTQYF	TGTGCCAGCAGTCGACTAGCGGAGAGCACAGATACGCAGTATTTT
-	-	TRBJ2-3	TRBV19	CASSPRPDTDTQYF	TGTGCCAGTAGTCCCCGCCCGGACACAGATACGCAGTATTTT
-	-	TRBJ1-3	TRBV7-5	CARSSGRESPAETNTIYF	TGTGCCAGAAGCTCTGGACGGGAGTCCCCTGCGGAGACCAACACCATATATTTT
-	-	TRBJ1-4	TRBV5-1	CASSIEIRGEKLFF	TGCGCCAGCAGCATAGAAATTCGGGGGGAAAAACTGTTTTTT
-	-	TRBJ1-6	TRBV15	CATSRDYGGLLDSPLHF	TGTGCCACCAGCAGAGATTATGGGGGGCTCTTGGATTCACCCCTCCACTTT
-	-	TRBJ2-3	TRBV9	CASSVVSTDTQYF	TGTGCCAGCAGCGTAGTTAGCACAGATACGCAGTATTTT
-	-	TRBJ2-3	TRBV25-1	CASSEGPGVMRADTQYF	TGTGCCAGCAGTGAGGGGCCAGGGGTTATGAGGGCAGATACGCAGTATTTT
-	-	TRBJ1-5	TRBV7-2	CASSLVSGGQPQHF	TGTGCCAGCAGCTTAGTAAGCGGGGGCCAGCCCCAGCATTTT
-	-	TRBJ2-2	TRBV13	CASSFSGGAGGELFF	TGTGCCAGCAGCTTCTCCGGCGGGGCTGGCGGGGAGCTGTTTTTT
-	-	TRBJ2-7	TRBV21-1	CASCEPTQRGLLYEQYF	TGTGCCAGCTGCGAACCAACTCAAAGGGGCCTTCTCTACGAGCAGTACTTC
-	once	TRBJ1-1	TRBV2	CASSVSVEAFF	TGTGCCAGCAGTGTCTCAGTGGAAGCTTTCTTT
-	-	TRBJ1-4	TRBV18	CATMDSEKLFF	TGTGCCACCATGGACAGTGAAAAACTGTTTTTT
-	-	TRBJ1-1	TRBV9	CASSVEQGRPNTEAFF	TGTGCCAGCAGCGTAGAGCAGGGACGCCCGAACACTGAAGCTTTCTTT
-	-	TRBJ2-1	TRBV6-2/TRBV6-3	CASSPRQTSYNEQFF	TGTGCCAGCAGCCCGCGACAGACCTCCTACAATGAGCAGTTCTTC
TRBD2	-	TRBJ2-5	TRBV10-2	CASRGGGSQETQYF	TGCGCCAGCCGGGGAGGCGGGAGCCAAGAGACCCAGTACTTC